This T cell receptor (beta chain) was found in a study of beta chain features in type 1 diabetes. Whole-study context: Similarity in age, gender and cell yields was seen between patients and healthy donors. Study-wide results and limits: With patients and controls alike, PCR might favor shorter templates to an equal degree.

CDR3 length: 11 amino acids. CDR1 is SQVTM and CDR2 is ANQGSEA in the germline V gene. The isolated RNA, all of it, was reverse transcribed, so expressed TCRB transcripts were what got sequenced. The data were produced by immunoSEQ multiplex PCR, yet TCRdb's version contains in-frame clones alone and is incomplete. The sample contains approximately 340,000 clones, roughly 15% of which appear only once. For this clone: Its antigen is unidentified.

Sorted populations all had greater than 95% purity. V is TRBV29-1 and J is TRBJ1-4, with a tentative D call TRBD1 (5 bases). The sequenced sample was naive CD4+ T cells from blood. The source is a woman between 18 and 30 years old in good health. CDR3 residues: CGHRLNEKLFF. As DNA, the CDR3 is TGCGGACACCGCCTTAATGAAAAACTGTTTTTT.